One and the same sample provided the 7 T cell receptor beta chains below, sequenced in a study of blood T cells in healthy people across ages. A second about 7 to 11 cycle PCR used barcoded and J-beta primers. TCRdb analysed the 5' RACE reads with MiXCR anew, one entry per CDR3 protein. Counted here are 700,000 or so distinct CDR3 sequences, approximately 40% occurring once; the ten biggest clones make up about 32%. Sample: blood. These receptors all come from a man of 80 years or more in good health.

V and J are TRBV9 and TRBJ1-6; 7 bases align to TRBD1. This CDR3 is built from 17 residues. The V segment lost 3 bases and the J segment 7 bases; nucleotides outside the gene matches: 13. Germline CDR1 and CDR2: SGDLS and YYNGEE. The CDR3 loop is CASSALETGIKNSPLHF. Here the CDR3 DNA reads TGTGCCAGCAGCGCCCTAGAGACAGGGATAAAAAATTCACCCCTCCACTTT.

The chain links TRBV20-1 to TRBJ2-1, with D possibly matching TRBD1 (6 bases). The length of the CDR3 is 13 residues. CDR1 and CDR2 (germline): DFQATT, SNEGSKA (reference sequence). With 0 bases removed from V and 11 bases from J, the gap between germline ends came to 14 bases. The CDR3 nucleotides are TGCAGTGCTAGAGAACCGATCCAGGGGCAGCAGTTCTTC. It codes for CSAREPIQGQQFF.

The chain uses TRBV29-1 and TRBJ2-3; D is unresolved. CDR1 SQVTM and CDR2 ANQGSEA come from the germline V gene. The CDR3 covers 13 residues. V was clipped by 4 bases and J by 3 bases, with 11 bases between them. CDR3 region: CSVGSGITDTQYF. The DNA of the CDR3 is TGCAGCGTTGGCTCGGGTATTACAGATACGCAGTATTTT.

The chain is built from TRBV7-2 and TRBJ2-3; no firm D call. The ends were cut back, 1 base at V and 4 bases at J, with 6 bases in the middle. CDR1 and CDR2 (germline): SGHTA, FQGNSA. CDR3 size: 13 residues. The CDR3 nucleotides are TGTGCCAGCAGCTTAGAGAGATCAGATACGCAGTATTTT. Translating it yields CASSLERSDTQYF.

The rearrangement links TRBV7-2 to TRBJ1-1; D is unclear. Germline lookup yields CDR1 SGHTA and CDR2 FQGNSA. This CDR3 spans 14 amino acids. Trimming took off 8 bases at V and 1 base at J, with 14 bases between the two ends. In DNA, the CDR3 is TGTGCCAGCGCCCCTCATGGTGGGAACACTGAAGCTTTCTTT. Amino acids: CASAPHGGNTEAFF.

CDR3 sequence: CASSPLRTSGTDTQYF. The CDR3 DNA reads as TGTGCCAGCAGCCCGCTCCGGACTAGCGGCACAGATACGCAGTATTTT. This chain uses TRBV5-5 with TRBJ2-3; 9 bases fit TRBD2. The CDR3 is 16 residues long. V gave up 4 bases and J gave up 1 base; unmatched junction bases: 7. Germline CDR1 SGHKS, CDR2 YYEKEE (reference sequence).

This rearrangement joins TRBV7-2 to TRBJ2-1; 12 bases map to TRBD2. After removal of 5 bases from V and 2 bases from J, the junction contained 10 bases not matched to a gene. The CDR3 extends over 18 amino acids. The germline gives CDR1 SGHTA, CDR2 FQGNSA. The CDR3 DNA reads as TGTGCCAGCAGCCAGTCTAGCGGGGGGGCTGTCCCCTACAATGAGCAGTTCTTC. Its protein is CASSQSSGGAVPYNEQFF. The full variable domain, in which reference TRBV7-2 and TRBJ2-1 provide the parts outside the CDR3, is GAGVSQSPSNKVTEKGKDVELRCDPISGHTALYWYRQSLGQGLEFLIYFQGNSAPDKSGLPSDRFSAERTGGSVSTLTIQRTQQEDSAVYLCASSQSSGGAVPYNEQFFGPGTRLTVL.